This T cell receptor beta chain was retrieved from a study of blood T cell repertoires in COVID-19. Study information: Samples of COVID-19 (acute and convalescent) were obtained from the United States, Italy and Spain.

Germline loops: CDR1 WNHNN, CDR2 SYGVQD (reference sequence). The J segment lost 6 bases and the V segment lost 4 bases, leaving 8 bases of the junction unmatched. The CDR3 length is 16 residues. Original handling: Amplification with reference gene primers provided the estimates of nucleated cell counts. Sequencing was performed with immunoSEQ multiplex PCR; in TCRdb, only in-frame clones are kept and a portion is missing. For V, J and clone size, that table is used; D and trimming come from the DNA. The sample yields about half a million clones, 80% to 90% seen once. This TCR derives from a human donor in a cohort sampled during active COVID-19. The V call is TRBV10-1, the J call TRBJ2-6; 8 nucleotides agree with TRBD1. Sequencing used peripheral blood. The CDR3 DNA sequence: TGCGCCAGCAGTGCCCCAGGACAGGGAGCGGCCAACGTCCTGACTTTC. Translated, it gives CASSAPGQGAANVLTF.